This T cell receptor beta chain comes out of a study of response to subunit inactivated influenza vaccine. TCRdb reprocessed the RT-PCR reads with MiXCR, giving one entry per CDR3 protein. The data show roughly 500,000 distinct CDR3 sequences, 15% to 20% seen once. The CDR3 extends over 17 amino acids. Germline CDR1 is ENHRY and CDR2 is SYGVKD. Trimming pared 2 bases from V and 0 bases from J, leaving 15 bases between. The rearrangement uses TRBV10-3 and TRBJ2-3, with D possibly TRBD2 on 5 matching bases. The starting material was CD4+ T cells sorted from PBMCs, obtained roughly 24 months after vaccination. This sequence originates from a man between 45 and 75 years old who received an inactivated influenza vaccine. This chain's CDR3 is CAISEKDASFSTDTQYF. DNA of the CDR3: TGTGCCATCAGTGAGAAGGATGCTAGCTTTAGCACAGATACGCAGTATTTT.